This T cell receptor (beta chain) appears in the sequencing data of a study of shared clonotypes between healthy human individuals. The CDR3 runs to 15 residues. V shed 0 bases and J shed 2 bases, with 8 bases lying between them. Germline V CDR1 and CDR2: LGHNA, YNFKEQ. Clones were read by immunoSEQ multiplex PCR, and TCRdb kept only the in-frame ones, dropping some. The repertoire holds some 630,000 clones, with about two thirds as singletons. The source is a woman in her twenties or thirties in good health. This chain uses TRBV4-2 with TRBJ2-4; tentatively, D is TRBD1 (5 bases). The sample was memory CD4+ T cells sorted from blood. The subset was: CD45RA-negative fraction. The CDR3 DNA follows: TGTGCCAGCAGCCAAGATCGACAGTCCAAAAACATTCAGTACTTC. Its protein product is CASSQDRQSKNIQYF.